Listed here are 5 T cell receptor beta chains from one sample, sequenced in a study of post-analysis software for immune sequencing data. Study-wide points: The study found TRBV5-6, TRBV5-1 and TRBV20-1 among a few TRBV segments more frequent in patients than controls.

Unique molecular identifiers tagged the TCR beta cDNA libraries. Using its own MiXCR run on the PCR reads, TCRdb lists one record per CDR3 protein. The data hold fewer than 850,000 distinct CDR3 sequences, with 30% observed a single time. Antigens of these TCRs are unknown. Sequencing was done on a sample of blood. Receptors were obtained from a girl between 10 and 17 years old with multiple sclerosis.

The rearrangement links TRBV20-1 to TRBJ2-3; 9 bases match TRBD1. The CDR3 contains 13 residues. V was pared by 6 bases and J by 4 bases, with 5 bases of the junction left unmatched. Germline V gene data show CDR1 as DFQATT and CDR2 as SNEGSKA (reference sequence). The chain's CDR3 is CSARTGVADTQYF. The DNA of the CDR3 is TGCAGTGCCCGGACAGGGGTGGCAGATACGCAGTATTTT.

This clonotype came up a few times. This chain links TRBV9 with TRBJ1-1; TRBD1 is a possible D gene (6 bases). In germline, CDR1 is SGDLS, CDR2 YYNGEE. The CDR3 is made up of 14 amino acids. V dropped 4 bases and J dropped 1 base, with 11 bases sitting between them. As DNA, the CDR3 is TGTGCCAGCAGCCCGACGGGACAGAACACTGAAGCTTTCTTT. This sequence encodes CASSPTGQNTEAFF.

The chain carries TRBV20-1 and TRBJ1-2; 7 positions agree with TRBD1. Per the germline V gene, CDR1 is DFQATT and CDR2 is SNEGSKA (reference sequence). CDR3 length equals 15 residues. V was clipped by 0 bases and J by 2 bases; unmatched bases: 6. The CDR3 here is CSARDGDRPNYGYTF. In nucleotides, the CDR3 is TGCAGTGCTAGAGATGGGGACAGACCCAACTATGGCTACACCTTC.

This clonotype was detected only a few times. The CDR3 DNA is TGTGCCAGCAGCGAGGGCCGTGGCATCGGCAATGAGCAGTTCTTC. Translation: CASSEGRGIGNEQFF. This chain connects TRBV11-2 to TRBJ2-1; D possibly corresponds to TRBD2 (5 bases). Germline-derived CDR1 and CDR2 are SGHAT and FQNNGV. The germline V and J ends were trimmed by 5 bases and 6 bases, with 17 bases remaining between them. The CDR3 has 15 amino acids.

Worth noting for this clonotype: One junction end does not reproduce the germline sequence, and a read error may be involved. The rearrangement joins TRBV4-1 to TRBJ2-7; D uncertain. The CDR3 runs to 14 residues. The germline gives CDR1 MGHRA, CDR2 YSYEKL. The CDR3 loop reads CASGQEPQPYEQYF. The CDR3 DNA is TGCGCCAGCGGCCAAGAGCCCCAACCTTACGAGCAGTACTTC.